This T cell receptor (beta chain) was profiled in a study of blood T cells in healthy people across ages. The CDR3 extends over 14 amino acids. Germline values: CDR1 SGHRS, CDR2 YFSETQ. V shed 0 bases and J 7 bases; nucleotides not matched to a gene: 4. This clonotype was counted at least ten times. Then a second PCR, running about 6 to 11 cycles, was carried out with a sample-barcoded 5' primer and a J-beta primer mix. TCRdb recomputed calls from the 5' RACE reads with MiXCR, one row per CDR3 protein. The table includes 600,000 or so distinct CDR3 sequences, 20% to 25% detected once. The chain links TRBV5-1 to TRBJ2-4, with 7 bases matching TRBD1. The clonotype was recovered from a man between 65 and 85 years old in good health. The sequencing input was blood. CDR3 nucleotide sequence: TGCGCCAGCAGCTTGGGACAGGGTCTTAACATTCAGTACTTC. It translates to CASSLGQGLNIQYF.